These T cell receptor beta chains were read from a single sample in a study of T cell responses to AZD1222 COVID-19 vaccine. Some clones are missing from TCRdb's copy, which holds only in-frame ones; the method was immunoSEQ multiplex PCR. The table lists 100,000 to 150,000 clones, approximately 91% of them singletons. The sample in question was peripheral blood, obtained on day 0 of AZD1222 vaccination. These TCRs come from an adult in good health. CDR3s include the opening cysteine and the closing phenylalanine or tryptophan. D genes are given only for firm matches. Clone size is not always given. Where it is, it says once, few, many or a class for expanded clones.

cdr3_aa	cdr3_nt	d_call	clone_size	v_call	j_call
CASSQDGGNQPQHF	TGTGCCAGCAGTCAGGACGGGGGCAATCAGCCCCAGCATTTT	-	-	TRBV6-5	TRBJ1-5
CASSDDSQPQHF	TGTGCCAGCAGTGACGACAGTCAGCCCCAGCATTTT	-	-	TRBV6-1	TRBJ1-5
CASTSRQGLVGNTIYF	TGTGCCAGCACCTCGAGACAGGGCTTGGTCGGAAACACCATATATTTT	TRBD1	once	TRBV5-6	TRBJ1-3
CASSDGGLGHYEQYF	TGTGCCAGCAGTGACGGCGGACTAGGGCATTACGAGCAGTACTTC	TRBD2	-	TRBV2	TRBJ2-7
CASSSGQGGSYEQYF	TGCGCCAGCAGCTCCGGACAGGGTGGGTCCTACGAGCAGTACTTC	TRBD1	-	TRBV5-1	TRBJ2-7
CASSFQGANEQYF	TGTGCCAGCAGCTTTCAGGGGGCCAACGAGCAGTACTTC	TRBD1	once	TRBV5-5	TRBJ2-7
CASSPDRTRGYTF	TGTGCCAGCAGCCCGGACAGGACCCGGGGCTACACCTTC	TRBD1	few	TRBV7-2	TRBJ1-2
CATSEGHTDTQYF	TGTGCTACTAGCGAGGGACACACAGATACGCAGTATTTT	-	-	TRBV7-2	TRBJ2-3
CASSPDTSYYVYGYTF	TGTGCCAGCAGTCCAGACACCTCTTACTACGTCTATGGCTACACCTTC	-	-	TRBV6-2/TRBV6-3	TRBJ1-2
CASSWTASYEQYF	TGTGCCAGCAGTTGGACGGCCTCCTACGAGCAGTACTTC	-	-	TRBV11-3	TRBJ2-7
CASSYSNRVHF	TGTGCCAGCAGTTACTCGAACAGGGTACACTTC	-	-	TRBV6-5	TRBJ1-2
CASSEAYGRGTEAFF	TGTGCCAGCAGTGAAGCGTACGGCCGGGGGACTGAAGCTTTCTTT	-	-	TRBV2	TRBJ1-1
CASSALDYGYTF	TGTGCCAGCAGCGCACTTGACTATGGCTACACCTTC	-	-	TRBV9	TRBJ1-2
CASSSSLAGGYNEQFF	TGTGCCAGCAGCTCGAGCCTAGCGGGGGGTTACAATGAGCAGTTCTTC	TRBD2	-	TRBV5-4	TRBJ2-1
CASRDLGGHNEQFF	TGTGCCAGTAGGGACTTGGGTGGCCACAATGAGCAGTTCTTC	-	-	TRBV19	TRBJ2-1
CASSIARTPSGYTF	TGTGCCAGTAGTATAGCCCGCACCCCCAGTGGCTACACCTTC	-	-	TRBV19	TRBJ1-2
CASSLTGTHGNTIYF	TGTGCCAGCAGCTTGACCGGGACGCACGGAAACACCATATATTTT	-	once	TRBV7-8	TRBJ1-3
CASSLAPGGGETQYF	TGTGCCAGCAGCTTGGCCCCGGGGGGGGGAGAGACCCAGTACTTC	TRBD2	-	TRBV5-4	TRBJ2-5
CASSLFIEWDSNSPLHF	TGTGCCAGCAGCTTATTTATTGAATGGGATAGCAATTCACCCCTCCACTTT	-	-	TRBV5-5	TRBJ1-6
CASSLGAPGTGVASPLHF	TGTGCCAGCAGTTTAGGGGCCCCTGGGACAGGGGTAGCGTCACCCCTCCACTTT	TRBD1	once	TRBV27	TRBJ1-6
CASSEYRQGGDGYTF	TGTGCCAGCAGTGAATACCGACAGGGGGGGGATGGCTACACCTTC	TRBD1	-	TRBV2	TRBJ1-2
CASSPGTSGETQYF	TGTGCCAGCAGCCCCGGGACGTCTGGGGAGACCCAGTACTTC	-	once	TRBV4-2	TRBJ2-5
CASSLLGGHEQYF	TGTGCCAGCAGCTTATTGGGGGGCCACGAGCAGTACTTC	-	-	TRBV11-1	TRBJ2-7
CASKPPSSGQGETQYF	TGTGCCAGCAAACCTCCTTCATCCGGACAGGGAGAGACCCAGTACTTC	TRBD1	-	TRBV18	TRBJ2-5
CASSPGTADYGYTF	TGTGCCAGCTCACCCGGGACGGCGGACTATGGCTACACCTTC	-	-	TRBV18	TRBJ1-2
CASSLTWGLYNEQFF	TGTGCCAGCAGCCTAACCTGGGGTCTCTACAATGAGCAGTTCTTC	-	-	TRBV7-2	TRBJ2-1